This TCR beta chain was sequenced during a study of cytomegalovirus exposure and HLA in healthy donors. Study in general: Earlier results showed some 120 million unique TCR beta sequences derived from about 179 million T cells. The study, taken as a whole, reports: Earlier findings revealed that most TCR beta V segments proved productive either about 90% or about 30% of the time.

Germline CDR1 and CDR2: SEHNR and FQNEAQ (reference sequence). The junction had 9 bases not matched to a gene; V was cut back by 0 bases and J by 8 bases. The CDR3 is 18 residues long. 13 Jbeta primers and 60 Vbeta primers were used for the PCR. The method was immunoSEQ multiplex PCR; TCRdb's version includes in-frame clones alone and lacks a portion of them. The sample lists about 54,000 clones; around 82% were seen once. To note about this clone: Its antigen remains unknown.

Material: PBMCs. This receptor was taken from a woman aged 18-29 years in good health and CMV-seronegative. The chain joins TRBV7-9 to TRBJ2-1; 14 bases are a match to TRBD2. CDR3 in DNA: TGTGCCAGCAGCTTAGCGCTAGGGACTAGCGGGAGTAGAGATGAGCAGTTCTTC. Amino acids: CASSLALGTSGSRDEQFF.